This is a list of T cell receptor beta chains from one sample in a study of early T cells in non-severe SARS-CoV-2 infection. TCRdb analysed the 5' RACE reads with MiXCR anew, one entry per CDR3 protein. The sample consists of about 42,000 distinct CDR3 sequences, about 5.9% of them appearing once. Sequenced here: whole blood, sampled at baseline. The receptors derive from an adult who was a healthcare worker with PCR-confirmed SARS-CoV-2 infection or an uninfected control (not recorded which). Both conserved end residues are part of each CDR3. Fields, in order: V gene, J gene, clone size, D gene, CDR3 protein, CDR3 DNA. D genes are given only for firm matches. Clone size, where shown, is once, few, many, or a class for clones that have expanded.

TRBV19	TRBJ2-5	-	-	CASSTRVAQRQETQYF	TGTGCCAGTAGTACCCGAGTAGCCCAACGTCAAGAGACCCAGTACTTC
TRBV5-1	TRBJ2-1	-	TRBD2	CASSLGGLADYNEQFF	TGCGCCAGCAGCTTGGGGGGACTAGCGGACTACAATGAGCAGTTCTTC
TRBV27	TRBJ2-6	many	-	CASSPRGSGANVLTF	TGTGCCAGCAGTCCCAGGGGTTCAGGGGCCAACGTCCTGACTTTC
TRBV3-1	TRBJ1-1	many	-	CASSQENRRNTEAFF	TGTGCCAGCAGCCAAGAAAACAGGCGGAACACTGAAGCTTTCTTT
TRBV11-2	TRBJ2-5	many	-	CASSLMYQETQYF	TGTGCCAGCAGCTTAATGTACCAAGAGACCCAGTACTTC
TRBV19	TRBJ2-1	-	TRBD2	CATLAGPRNNEQFF	TGTGCCACCCTAGCGGGGCCCAGAAACAATGAGCAGTTCTTC
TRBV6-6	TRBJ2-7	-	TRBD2	CASTVAGGPVEQYF	TGTGCCAGCACAGTAGCGGGGGGGCCGGTCGAGCAGTACTTC
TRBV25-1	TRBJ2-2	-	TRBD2	CASSGASGYTGELFF	TGTGCCAGCAGTGGGGCTAGCGGCTACACCGGGGAGCTGTTTTTT
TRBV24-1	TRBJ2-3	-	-	CATGAGRSLSDTQYF	TGTGCCACCGGGGCGGGACGGAGCTTGTCAGATACGCAGTATTTT
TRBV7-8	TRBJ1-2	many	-	CASSLSHRDPAYTF	TGTGCCAGCAGCTTAAGCCACAGGGATCCGGCCTACACCTTC
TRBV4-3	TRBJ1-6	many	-	CASSQDKGPGSTLHF	TGCGCCAGCAGCCAAGATAAGGGGCCCGGTTCCACCCTCCACTTT
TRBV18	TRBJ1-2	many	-	CASSLTGDAYGYTF	TGTGCCAGCTCACTGACGGGGGACGCCTATGGCTACACCTTC
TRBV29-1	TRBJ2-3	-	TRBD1	CSVNRQGASDTQYF	TGCAGCGTCAACCGACAGGGGGCAAGTGATACGCAGTATTTT